These 15 T cell receptor beta chains originate from one sample sequenced in a study of blood T cells in healthy people across ages. Next came a second PCR, run for about 6 to 12 cycles, which used a sample-barcoded 5' primer along with a J-beta primer mix. TCRdb ran MiXCR on the 5' RACE reads and lists one entry per CDR3 protein. The sample has 790,000 or so distinct CDR3 sequences, less than 60% seen once. Sequenced input: blood. The receptors originated from an older man in good health.

This clonotype was seen ten or more times. The chain employs TRBV10-3 and TRBJ2-7; 9 nucleotides line up with TRBD2. This CDR3 contains 15 residues. Losses at the gene ends were 3 bases for V and 3 bases for J; bases not matched to a gene: 6. Germline lookup yields CDR1 ENHRY and CDR2 SYGVKD. As DNA, the CDR3 is TGTGCCATCAGTGAATGGTCTAGCGGGAACTACGAGCAGTACTTC. This gives the protein CAISEWSSGNYEQYF.

The CDR3 coding sequence is TGTGCCAGCAGCCCCGGACTAGCGGTGGTCGGGGAGCTGTTTTTT. This encodes CASSPGLAVVGELFF. The chain recombines TRBV7-2 with TRBJ2-2; 10 bases fit TRBD2. V lost 5 bases and J lost 7; bases outside the gene matches: 7. The CDR3 consists of 15 residues. The germline CDR1 and CDR2 sequences are SGHTA and FQGNSA.

This clonotype was observed a few times. This rearrangement joins TRBV28 to TRBJ2-7; D not certain. Germline V gene lookup returns CDR1 MDHEN and CDR2 SYDVKM. Trimming cost V 4 bases and J 2 bases, with 6 bases left between them. CDR3 length equals 12 residues. DNA for the CDR3: TGTGCCAGCAGTTCTGAAGCCTACGAGCAGTACTTC. Translating gives CASSSEAYEQYF.

CDR3 in amino acids: CASSLLGERSYEQYF. The DNA for the CDR3 is TGTGCCAGCAGCTTATTGGGGGAGAGATCCTACGAGCAGTACTTC. The chain joins TRBV11-3 to TRBJ2-7; the D call may be TRBD1 or TRBD2 (5 bases each). CDR3 length: 15 amino acids. Germline assignment: CDR1 SGHNT and CDR2 YENEEA. With 2 bases removed from V and 1 base from J, the gap between germline ends came to 12 bases.

This clonotype was found once. The V gene is TRBV12-3 or TRBV12-4, the J gene TRBJ2-1; a possible D gene is TRBD2 (5 bases). The CDR3 has 13 amino acids. V was clipped by 1 base and J by 8 bases, with 9 bases between them. This CDR3 is CASSLEERYEQFF. The CDR3 region has the DNA TGTGCCAGCAGTTTAGAAGAGCGGTATGAGCAGTTCTTC.

In nucleotides, the CDR3 is TGTGCCAGCAGTCTCCGACAGGGCGGGTATGAAGAGACCCAGTACTTC. This encodes CASSLRQGGYEETQYF. The chain recombines TRBV27 with TRBJ2-5, with TRBD1 identical over 7 bases. The V gene's germline CDR1 is MNHEY and CDR2 SMNVEV (reference sequence). This CDR3 spans 16 amino acids. The ends lost 5 bases at V and 3 bases at J; junction bases unmatched: 12.

The chain employs TRBV25-1 and TRBJ1-2, with D possibly TRBD1 on 5 matching bases. V was cut by 4 bases and J by 3 bases, with 9 bases left in between. Germline V gives CDR1 MGHDK, CDR2 SYGVNS. The CDR3 loop spans 13 amino acids. The DNA of the CDR3 is TGTGCCAGCAGTGCTCAGGGCCACTATGGCTACACCTTC. It encodes CASSAQGHYGYTF.

This clonotype was detected ten times or more. A much larger clone sits a single nucleotide away, making a read error possible. The genes are TRBV7-9 and TRBJ2-7; no clear D gene. The germline V gene has CDR1 SEHNR and CDR2 FQNEAQ (reference sequence). The V and J ends lost 5 bases and 2 bases respectively, with 13 bases between them. This CDR3 has 14 residues. In nucleotides, the CDR3 is TGTGCCAGCAGCCCAGCAATTGGGACCTACGAGCAGTACTTC. Translated, it gives CASSPAIGTYEQYF. The complete variable domain, with remaining parts taken from reference TRBV7-9 and TRBJ2-7, reads DTGVSQNPRHKITKRGQNVTFRCDPISEHNRLYWYRQTLGQGPEFLTYFQNEAQLEKSRLLSDRFSAERPKGSFSTLEIQRTEQGDSAMYLCASSPAIGTYEQYFGPGTRLTVT.

V and J are TRBV10-3 and TRBJ2-7; no clear D. V lost 2 bases, J lost 0 bases, and 23 bases lay in between. CDR3 length: 19 residues. Germline V gene data show CDR1 as ENHRY and CDR2 as SYGVKD. In DNA form, the CDR3 reads TGTGCCATCAGTGAGATAACAAATGTGCGGCTTCCCAGCTCCTACGAGCAGTACTTC. As protein: CAISEITNVRLPSSYEQYF.

The J gene is TRBJ2-1, the V gene TRBV7-9; 12 positions match TRBD2. The DNA end lines up better with TRBJ2-7; the J call may be wrong. Germline CDR1 is SEHNR and CDR2 is FQNEAQ (reference sequence). The CDR3 is 18 residues long. CDR3: CASSLALTSGSSYNEQYF. The CDR3 bases are TGTGCCAGCAGCTTAGCGTTGACTAGCGGGAGCTCCTACAATGAGCAGTACTTC.

This chain's CDR3 is CASSHGTSGRREQYF. The CDR3 region has the DNA TGCGCCAGCAGCCACGGGACTAGCGGGAGGAGGGAGCAGTACTTC. The J gene is TRBJ2-4, the V gene TRBV4-1; 15 nucleotides agree with TRBD2. The germline CDR1 and CDR2 sequences are MGHRA and YSYEKL. The junction had 7 bases not matched to a gene; V was cut back by 3 bases and J by 13 bases. The CDR3 loop spans 15 amino acids.

The chain couples TRBV28 to TRBJ2-3; the D gene is possibly TRBD2 (5 bases). The CDR3 loop spans 17 amino acids. The germline V gene encodes CDR1 MDHEN and CDR2 SYDVKM. The ends were cut back, 4 bases at V and 1 base at J, with 18 bases in the middle. CDR3 amino acids: CASSSLSHQRGTDTQYF. The DNA of the CDR3 is TGTGCCAGCAGTTCCCTGTCCCATCAGAGGGGCACAGATACGCAGTATTTT. The whole variable domain, remainder taken from reference TRBV28 and TRBJ2-3, is DVKVTQSSRYLVKRTGEKVFLECVQDMDHENMFWYRQDPGLGLRLIYFSYDVKMKEKGDIPEGYSVSREKKERFSLILESASTNQTSMYLCASSSLSHQRGTDTQYFGPGTRLTVL.

The table lists this clonotype with a few counts. The V call is TRBV7-2, the J call TRBJ2-5; TRBD2 agrees at 11 bases. This CDR3 spans 16 amino acids. Per the germline V gene, CDR1 is SGHTA and CDR2 is FQGNSA. V shed 4 bases and J 5 bases; nucleotides not matched to a gene: 9. CDR3 sequence reads: CASSSTLAGGPETQYF. CDR3 DNA: TGTGCCAGCAGCTCGACGTTAGCGGGAGGGCCTGAGACCCAGTACTTC.

V usage is TRBV7-3 and J usage is TRBJ2-2; TRBD1 agrees at 8 bases. This CDR3 spans 18 amino acids. Germline CDR1 SGHTA, CDR2 FQGTGA. V gave up 1 base and J gave up 0 bases; unmatched junction bases: 7. The CDR3 DNA reads as TGTGCCAGCAGCTTAAAGAACAGGGGGACAACGAACACCGGGGAGCTGTTTTTT. It encodes CASSLKNRGTTNTGELFF.

The rearrangement uses TRBV29-1 and TRBJ1-3; D ambiguous. The germline V and J ends were trimmed by 3 bases and 2 bases, with 8 bases remaining between them. The CDR3 loop spans 13 amino acids. Germline lookup yields CDR1 SQVTM and CDR2 ANQGSEA. The CDR3 DNA reads as TGCAGCGTTGAGGCCGGTACTGGAAACACCATATATTTT. Translated: CSVEAGTGNTIYF.